Sequencing of this T cell receptor (beta chain) was carried out in a study of OX40 agonist ivuxolimab in advanced cancers. For the wider study: Ivuxolimab was a fully human IgG2 agonistic monoclonal antibody targeting the costimulatory receptor OX40 (CD134). Patients were allowed to have had prior anti-PD-1, anti-PD-L1 or anti-CTLA-4 therapy, and more than 30% of the dose-escalation patients had previously received checkpoint inhibitors. The paper reports the monotherapy dose-escalation portion (N of about 54 patients) of the phase I ivuxolimab trial. The point of sequencing TCRbeta in the periphery was to test whether ivuxolimab changed TCR sequence diversity and drove clonal T-cell expansion. A male proportion of almost 85% and a mean age of approximately 60 years, ranging from roughly 23 to 85, were recorded for the dose-escalation cohort. Intravenous ivuxolimab was administered to patients every 2 weeks at six dose levels: 0.01, 0.1, 0.3, 1.5, 3 and 10 mg/kg. Of the approximately 50 patients in dose escalation, 19 had hepatocellular carcinoma, roughly 15 had melanoma, 9 had renal cell carcinoma and 9 had head and neck cancer. Partial responses were achieved by three dose-escalation patients, of whom one had hepatocellular carcinoma and two had cutaneous melanoma. Here is what the overall study found, with its caveats: After ivuxolimab, CD8+ T cells had more expanded clones than CD4+ T cells on average. Low levels of normalized T-cell clonal expansion were also seen in some patients who did not respond. In the 0.1-3.0 mg/kg groups, partial responders had among the lowest normalized peripheral clonal expansion, particularly in CD8+ T cells. Antigen specificity was not determined for the clonally expanded peripheral T cells. Clonal expansion of both CD4+ and CD8+ blood T cells was observed from baseline to week 6 at doses 0.1 to 3.0 mg/kg.

Genomic DNA was extracted from sorted cells for sequencing of the TCRbeta CDR3 region. The immunoSEQ Assay was used for sequencing of TCRbeta CDR3 regions. TCRdb stores this immuneACCESS table with in-frame sequences only. Part of the clones is absent; in the studies checked, under half of the shortfall reflects unresolved V genes, and no reason is known for the rest. The sample table contains some 140,000 clones; only one count was recorded for about 92% of them. In total, the top ten clones hold roughly 1% of the sample. As regards this clone: No antigen is known for it. No base quality values were provided; no much bigger clone lies one nucleotide off.

The trial excluded patients who had a history of autoimmune disease or who were on systemic immunosuppression. In every dose cohort, peripheral blood was drawn for TCR sequencing at baseline, cycle 4 day 1, and cycle 7 day 1. The samples were drawn from a first-in-human, open-label, multicenter phase I dose-escalation trial of ivuxolimab. Adults with locally advanced or metastatic melanoma, renal cell carcinoma, hepatocellular carcinoma or head and neck squamous cell carcinoma were enrolled in the trial. CD4+ and CD8+ T cells were sorted separately from peripheral blood before TCR sequencing. According to the germline V gene (reference sequence), CDR1 reads MNHNY and CDR2 reads SVGAGI. Including the terminal cysteine and phenylalanine, the CDR3 comprises 16 residues. Of all the DNA, just the CDR3 is kept, 48 bases in frame from base 1. Germline trimming amounts to 6 bases on V and 6 bases on J, with 11 as the count of junction bases outside the gene matches.

The TCR sequence derives from an adult with an advanced solid tumor such as melanoma, head and neck, liver or kidney cancer. The sequencing here drew on CD4+ or CD8+ T cells sorted from blood, taken in a trial of the OX40 agonist ivuxolimab. The chain joins TRBV6-6 to TRBJ1-6; 7 bases in the junction line up with TRBD1. The sequenced DNA: TGTGCCAGCAGCCCCGTGACAGGGATCGTTAATTCACCCCTCCACTTT. The translation is CASSPVTGIVNSPLHF.